The 6 T cell receptor beta chains reported below all come from one sample, sequenced in a study of T cells in Graves' hyperthyroidism and ophthalmopathy. The CDR3 regions of TCR beta were amplified from RNA transcripts. An initial round of RT-PCR targeting the TCR CDR3 relied on the HTBI primer set. TCRdb re-analysed the multiplex PCR reads in MiXCR, keeping a single row per CDR3 protein. The table lists approximately 710,000 distinct CDR3 sequences, 17% of them singletons. The sequenced sample was blood. The receptors were sampled from a man in his fifties with Graves' hyperthyroidism.

The chain carries TRBV19 and TRBJ1-5; 7 bases are shared with TRBD1. The CDR3 has 18 amino acids. Per the germline V gene, CDR1 is LNHDA and CDR2 is SQIVND (reference sequence). V dropped 7 bases and J dropped 1; count of bases not matched to a gene: 16. CDR3 sequence (DNA): TGTGCCAGTACCTTAGACAGGGAATTAGGCTTGAGCAATCAGCCCCAGCATTTT. Amino acid sequence: CASTLDRELGLSNQPQHF.

This clonotype was found many times. The chain links TRBV27 to TRBJ1-2; D is unresolved. The V gene's germline CDR1 is MNHEY and CDR2 SMNVEV (reference sequence). Trimming shortened V by 5 bases and J by 7 bases, and 20 bases separated the two germline ends. The CDR3 runs to 15 residues. In DNA, the CDR3 is TGTGCCAGCAGTCTGACACCGGGCCCCTCCGGTGGCTACACCTTC. Protein sequence: CASSLTPGPSGGYTF.

In its sample, this clonotype was seen once. The chain couples TRBV7-2 to TRBJ2-3, with TRBD2 as a possible D gene (6 bases). The CDR3 sequence is 15 residues long. Trimming took 0 bases from V and 3 from J, leaving 10 bases between them. Per the germline V gene, CDR1 is SGHTA and CDR2 is FQGNSA. Written as DNA, the CDR3 is TGTGCCAGCAGCTTAGCGGGAGGTGAAACAGATACGCAGTATTTT. Its translation is CASSLAGGETDTQYF.

This clonotype has a count of ten or more. V is TRBV29-1 and J is TRBJ2-7; 9 positions agree with TRBD1. Germline V gene sequence: CDR1 SQVTM, CDR2 ANQGSEA. The CDR3 has 15 amino acids. V gave up 6 bases and J gave up 0 bases; unmatched junction bases: 9. CDR3 DNA sequence: TGCAGCGTCGTTAACAGGGGGCCCAGCTCCTACGAGCAGTACTTC. Translated: CSVVNRGPSSYEQYF.

The table lists this clonotype with many counts. V gene TRBV28 combines with J gene TRBJ2-3, with D uncertain. Germline assignment: CDR1 MDHEN and CDR2 SYDVKM. This CDR3 has 16 amino acids. The V end was cut by 6 bases, the J end by 0 bases, with 16 bases between. For the CDR3, the DNA is TGTGCCAGCAGCCTACAAGGCCGTACTAGCACAGATACGCAGTATTTT. This encodes CASSLQGRTSTDTQYF.

This clonotype has ten or more counts. This chain uses TRBV28 with TRBJ1-1, with 7 bases fitting TRBD1. CDR3 length equals 13 residues. V dropped 8 bases and J dropped 6; count of bases not matched to a gene: 9. Germline lookup yields CDR1 MDHEN and CDR2 SYDVKM. CDR3 in amino acids: CASATGWMAEAFF. The CDR3 coding sequence is TGTGCCAGCGCGACAGGGTGGATGGCTGAAGCTTTCTTT.